This T cell receptor (beta chain) was documented in a study of tumor-infiltrating lymphocytes in localized non-small cell lung cancer. Method: immunoSEQ multiplex PCR; TCRdb's copy keeps in-frame clones and lacks some. The sample records more than 8,500 clones, approximately 80% being singletons. Worth noting for this clone: Its target is not known.

This CDR3 comprises 13 residues. Trimming took off 4 bases at V and 4 bases at J, with 11 bases between the two ends. Germline CDR1 SGHRS, CDR2 YFSETQ. General study results and limits: Higher tumor T cell infiltration than in uninvolved lung was supported by TCRbeta sequencing.

The source material was uninvolved lung tissue not adjacent to the tumor. The TCR originated in a human donor with non-small cell lung cancer. This chain links TRBV5-1 with TRBJ1-1; D gene uncertain. CDR3 in DNA: TGCGCCAGCAGCCTAACAACAACCACTGAAGCTTTCTTT. It encodes CASSLTTTTEAFF.